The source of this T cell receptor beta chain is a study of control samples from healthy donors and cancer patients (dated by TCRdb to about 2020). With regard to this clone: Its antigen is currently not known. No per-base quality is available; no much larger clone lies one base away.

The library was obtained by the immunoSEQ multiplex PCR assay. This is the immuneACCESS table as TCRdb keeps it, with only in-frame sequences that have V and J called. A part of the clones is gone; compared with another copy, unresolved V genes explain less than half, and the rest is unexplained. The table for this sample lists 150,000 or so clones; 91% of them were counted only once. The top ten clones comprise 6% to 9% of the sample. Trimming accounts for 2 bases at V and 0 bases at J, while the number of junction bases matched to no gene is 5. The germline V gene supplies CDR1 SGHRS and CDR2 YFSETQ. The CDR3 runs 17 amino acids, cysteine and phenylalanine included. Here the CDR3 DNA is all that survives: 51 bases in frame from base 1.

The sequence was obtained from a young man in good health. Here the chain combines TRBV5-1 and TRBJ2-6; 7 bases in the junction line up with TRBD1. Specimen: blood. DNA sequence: TGCGCCAGCAGCTTTGACAGGGCTTTCTCTGGGGCCAACGTCCTGACTTTC. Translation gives CASSFDRAFSGANVLTF.